The 29 T cell receptor beta chains below were found in one sample sequenced in a study of blood T cell repertoires in COVID-19. Some clones are missing from TCRdb's copy, which holds only in-frame ones; the method was immunoSEQ multiplex PCR. The table records 150,000 to 200,000 clones, about nine tenths of them present only once. Sequencing was carried out using peripheral blood. These receptors originate from a middle-aged man with acute or convalescent COVID-19.

The J gene is TRBJ2-3, the V gene TRBV12-5; 8 positions match TRBD1. The CDR3 covers 14 residues. CDR1 LGHNT and CDR2 FRNRAP come from the germline V gene. The J segment lost 3 bases and the V segment lost 5 bases, leaving 4 bases of the junction unmatched. The chain's CDR3 is CASGIGQGTDTQYF. Written as DNA, the CDR3 is TGTGCTAGTGGTATCGGACAGGGTACAGATACGCAGTATTTT.

The rearrangement joins TRBV5-7 to TRBJ1-4; possible D gene TRBD1, 6 bases. TRBV5-7 counts as an open reading frame of uncertain function. Trimming removed 6 bases at V and 3 bases at J, with 18 bases between. There are 16 residues in the CDR3. CDR3 DNA: TGTGCCAGCACTCTGGGGGTGAACAGGGCTAATGAAAAACTGTTTTTT. This translates into CASTLGVNRANEKLFF.

The CDR3 protein is CASSLSTGWDEQYF. The CDR3 nucleotides read TGTGCCAGCAGTTTATCGACAGGGTGGGACGAGCAGTACTTC. V and J are TRBV27 and TRBJ2-7; 7 bases are shared with TRBD1. J lost 5 bases, V lost 0 bases, and 4 bases had no gene match. The germline V gene has CDR1 MNHEY and CDR2 SMNVEV (reference sequence). There are 14 residues in the CDR3.

This clone was seen only once. The V call is TRBV3-1 (or the pseudogene TRBV3-2), the J call TRBJ1-5; D is possibly TRBD1 (6 bases). Trimming removed 0 bases at V and 3 bases at J, with 12 bases between. Per the germline V gene, CDR1 is LGHDT and CDR2 is YNNKEL (reference sequence). CDR3 length: 16 amino acids. The CDR3 is CASSQDHAGDNQPQHF. Here the CDR3 DNA reads TGTGCCAGCAGCCAAGATCATGCAGGGGACAATCAGCCCCAGCATTTT.

A single count supports this clone. The rearrangement joins TRBV24-1 to TRBJ1-2; D unresolved. CDR1 and CDR2 from the germline V gene are KGHDR and SFDVKD. This CDR3 contains 14 residues. V dropped 0 bases and J dropped 1 base, with 5 bases sitting between them. CDR3 DNA sequence: TGTGCCACCAGTGATTTGGGACTTAACTATGGCTACACCTTC. It specifies CATSDLGLNYGYTF.

The chain joins TRBV6-5 to TRBJ2-2; 7 positions match TRBD1. From germline, CDR1 is MNHEY and CDR2 SVGAGI. Unmatched junction bases numbered 11, after V lost 8 bases and J lost 5 bases. This CDR3 contains 15 residues. The CDR3 loop reads CASSHYRGGTGELFF. The CDR3 DNA reads as TGTGCCAGCTCCCACTACAGGGGCGGGACCGGGGAGCTGTTTTTT.

This chain links TRBV18 with TRBJ2-7, with D perhaps TRBD1 (7 bases). The ends were cut back, 6 bases at V and 3 bases at J, with 15 bases in the middle. Germline V CDR1 and CDR2: KGHSH, LQKENI. The CDR3 length is 14 residues. This CDR3 is CASSQGGLDYEQYF. As DNA, the CDR3 is TGTGCCAGCTCGCAGGGGGGACTCGACTACGAGCAGTACTTC.

CDR3: CASSLVGRVYYGYTF. The DNA of the CDR3 is TGTGCCAGCAGCTTGGTCGGCAGGGTCTACTATGGCTACACCTTC. The chain links TRBV5-6 to TRBJ1-2, with TRBD1 as a possible D gene (5 bases). Germline V gene data show CDR1 as SGHDT and CDR2 as YYEEEE. Trimming took 0 bases from V and 3 from J, leaving 12 bases between them. This CDR3 region has 15 residues.

The chain has TRBV7-2 and TRBJ1-6; D perhaps matches TRBD1 (5 bases). The CDR3 extends over 14 amino acids. Germline CDR1 and CDR2: SGHTA and FQGNSA. V lost 1 base to trimming and J lost 13 bases, with 14 bases between them. CDR3 residues: CASSLGTLVKPLHF. The DNA for the CDR3 is TGTGCCAGCAGCTTAGGGACACTGGTTAAGCCCCTCCACTTT.

In nucleotides, the CDR3 is TGTGCCACCAGTGACCCACGGGGGGGCGGGGAGACCCAGTACTTC. Its translation: CATSDPRGGGETQYF. V and J are TRBV24-1 and TRBJ2-5; 8 bases line up with TRBD2. Germline loops: CDR1 KGHDR, CDR2 SFDVKD. With 4 bases clipped from V and 5 bases from J, the junction kept 8 bases outside the gene matches. CDR3 length equals 15 residues.

This clone has only one observation. J is TRBJ1-2 and V is TRBV15; no definite D call. V was cut by 0 bases and J by 7 bases, with 15 bases left in between. Germline CDR1 is LNHNV and CDR2 is YYDKDF (reference sequence). The CDR3 spans 15 residues. This CDR3 is CATSREHPGMGGYTF. The CDR3 region has the DNA TGTGCCACCAGCAGAGAGCATCCCGGGATGGGTGGCTACACCTTC.

The chain is built from TRBV5-1 and TRBJ2-3, with 7 bases identical to TRBD1. The length of the CDR3 is 14 residues. J gave up 2 bases and V 3 bases, and 3 bases lay outside the gene matches. Germline V gives CDR1 SGHRS, CDR2 YFSETQ. For the CDR3, the DNA is TGCGCCAGCAGCTCCGGGACAGTCACAGATACGCAGTATTTT. Protein product: CASSSGTVTDTQYF.

This clone was detected once. This chain links TRBV3-1 (or the pseudogene TRBV3-2) with TRBJ2-2; D is perhaps TRBD2 (5 bases). Between the trimmed V and J ends, which lost 1 base and 5 bases, there was a span of 8 bases. This CDR3 is built from 14 residues. The germline V gene encodes CDR1 LGHDT and CDR2 YNNKEL (reference sequence). The CDR3 nucleotides are TGTGCCAGCAGCCAAGTGGGCGGGACCGGGGAGCTGTTTTTT. Protein sequence: CASSQVGGTGELFF.

The J gene is TRBJ2-6, the V gene TRBV5-1; no firm D call. This CDR3 has 14 amino acids. CDR1 SGHRS and CDR2 YFSETQ come from the germline V gene. V lost 6 bases, J lost 0 bases, and 7 bases lay in between. This CDR3 is CASKLNSGANVLTF. In nucleotides, the CDR3 is TGCGCCAGCAAGCTTAACTCTGGGGCCAACGTCCTGACTTTC.

This clone has just a few counts. This chain joins TRBV18 and TRBJ2-7; D may be TRBD1 (6 bases). Germline V gene sequence: CDR1 KGHSH, CDR2 LQKENI. This CDR3 has 15 amino acids. V lost 3 bases and J lost 3, with 15 bases in between. CDR3 DNA sequence: TGTGCCAGCTCACCGCCGGACAGAATGGGCTACGAGCAGTACTTC. It specifies CASSPPDRMGYEQYF.

The rearrangement uses TRBV13 and TRBJ1-2; tentative D call: TRBD1 (5 bases). Germline V CDR1 and CDR2: PRHDT, FYEKMQ (reference sequence). Trimming pared 3 bases from V and 6 bases from J, leaving 11 bases between. The length of the CDR3 is 13 residues. The CDR3 spells CASSLGPPNGYTF. Written as DNA, the CDR3 is TGTGCCAGCAGCTTGGGGCCCCCGAATGGCTACACCTTC.

This chain connects TRBV19 to TRBJ2-2, with D possibly matching TRBD2 (6 bases). The CDR3 covers 19 residues. CDR1 is LNHDA, CDR2 SQIVND, per germline (reference sequence). V was cut by 4 bases and J by 4 bases, with 25 bases left in between. The CDR3 here is CASSRIGVSGGSGTGELFF. The CDR3 DNA reads TGTGCCAGTAGTAGAATAGGGGTTAGCGGCGGCTCGGGCACCGGGGAGCTGTTTTTT.

The chain recombines TRBV27 with TRBJ1-5; weak D call: TRBD1 (6 bases). The CDR3 is 13 amino acids. V lost 5 bases, J lost 8 bases, and 13 bases lay in between. Per the germline V gene, CDR1 is MNHEY and CDR2 is SMNVEV (reference sequence). CDR3 residues: CASSVHREKPQHF. The CDR3 DNA is TGTGCCAGCAGTGTACACAGGGAGAAGCCCCAGCATTTT.

The chain uses TRBV24-1 and TRBJ1-4, with TRBD1 matching over 7 bases. The CDR3 sequence is 15 residues long. V was pared by 3 bases and J by 1 base, with 1 base of the junction left unmatched. In germline, CDR1 is KGHDR, CDR2 SFDVKD. The CDR3, as DNA: TGTGCCACCAGTGATGCAGGGGGAACTAATGAAAAACTGTTTTTT. Amino acid sequence: CATSDAGGTNEKLFF.

This chain connects TRBV30 to TRBJ1-4, with D tentatively TRBD1 (5 bases). This CDR3 region has 14 residues. V shed 1 base and J shed 8 bases, with 14 bases lying between them. Germline V CDR1 and CDR2: GTSNPN, SVGIG (reference sequence). In DNA, the CDR3 is TGTGCCTGGAGTGAAGAATGGGGGGGGGAAAAACTGTTTTTT. This gives the protein CAWSEEWGGEKLFF.

The chain recombines TRBV11-2 with TRBJ2-7; weak D call: TRBD2 (6 bases). The length of the CDR3 is 14 residues. CDR1 SGHAT and CDR2 FQNNGV come from the germline V gene. V was cut by 1 base and J by 4 bases, with 11 bases left in between. The CDR3 bases are TGTGCCAGCAGCTTAGGGGGGGTGCGGTACGAGCAGTACTTC. Protein sequence: CASSLGGVRYEQYF.

The J gene is TRBJ2-2, the V gene TRBV19; 9 bases are shared with TRBD1. Trimming at V came to 11 bases and at J to 7 bases, leaving 8 bases not matched to a gene. Per germline, CDR1 LNHDA and CDR2 SQIVND (reference sequence). The CDR3 has 13 amino acids. Here the CDR3 DNA reads TGTGCCTGTGGACAGGGGTGGAGCGGGGAGCTGTTTTTT. This sequence encodes CACGQGWSGELFF.

This clone was recorded once. The V gene is TRBV7-9, the J gene TRBJ2-7, with 12 positions matching TRBD1. Germline values: CDR1 SEHNR, CDR2 FQNEAQ (reference sequence). The CDR3 extends over 16 amino acids. The J segment lost 2 bases and the V segment lost 5 bases, leaving 7 bases of the junction unmatched. CDR3 DNA sequence: TGTGCCAGCAGCGGAGGGACAGGGGGCTCCCCCTACGAGCAGTACTTC. Protein product: CASSGGTGGSPYEQYF. Supplemented by reference TRBV7-9 and TRBJ2-7, the full variable domain reads DTGVSQNPRHKITKRGQNVTFRCDPISEHNRLYWYRQTLGQGPEFLTYFQNEAQLEKSRLLSDRFSAERPKGSFSTLEIQRTEQGDSAMYLCASSGGTGGSPYEQYFGPGTRLTVT.

This chain links TRBV3-1 (or the pseudogene TRBV3-2) with TRBJ2-3, with a tentative D call TRBD2 (6 bases). This CDR3 contains 16 residues. V lost 4 bases to trimming and J lost 2 bases, with 16 bases between them. Germline V gives CDR1 LGHDT, CDR2 YNNKEL (reference sequence). CDR3 in amino acids: CASSLYGGVHTDTQYF. In DNA form, the CDR3 reads TGTGCCAGCAGCCTCTACGGAGGGGTCCACACAGATACGCAGTATTTT.

The chain carries TRBV10-3 and TRBJ1-2; 9 nucleotides align to TRBD1. V lost 5 bases, J lost 4 bases, and 5 bases stayed unmatched. In germline, CDR1 is ENHRY, CDR2 SYGVKD. CDR3 size: 14 residues. The DNA of the CDR3 is TGTGCCATCAGTCCCGGGACAGGGCCCTATGGCTACACCTTC. Residues: CAISPGTGPYGYTF.

This clone has only one observation. This chain links TRBV6-5 with TRBJ2-7, with 7 nucleotides matching TRBD2. CDR1 is MNHEY and CDR2 is SVGAGI in the germline V gene. This CDR3 comprises 12 residues. Trimming removed 5 bases from V and 7 bases from J; junction bases left unmatched: 5. In DNA form, the CDR3 reads TGTGCCAGCAGTCCGGGAGGCGGGGAGCAGTACTTC. This sequence encodes CASSPGGGEQYF.

This clone was detected only once. The chain carries TRBV19 and TRBJ1-1; the match to TRBD1 covers 7 bases. V lost 4 bases, J lost 9 bases, and 8 bases stayed unmatched. The germline CDR1 and CDR2 sequences are LNHDA and SQIVND (reference sequence). The CDR3 has 13 amino acids. The CDR3 here is CASSNSRGTKAFF. The CDR3, as DNA: TGTGCCAGTAGTAATTCCAGGGGGACAAAAGCTTTCTTT.

CDR3 sequence reads: CASSQESTANTGELFF. As DNA, the CDR3 is TGCGCCAGCAGCCAAGAATCGACAGCGAACACCGGGGAGCTGTTTTTT. This chain uses TRBV4-1 with TRBJ2-2; tentatively, D is TRBD1 (5 bases). The CDR3 has 16 amino acids. Per the germline V gene, CDR1 is MGHRA and CDR2 is YSYEKL. Trimming took off 0 bases at V and 0 bases at J, with 8 bases between the two ends.

This chain uses TRBV16 with TRBJ2-7; D might be TRBD1 (5 bases). The CDR3 is 12 amino acids. V dropped 3 bases and J dropped 7 bases, with 10 bases sitting between them. Germline V gene lookup returns CDR1 KGHSY and CDR2 FQNENV. CDR3 in DNA: TGTGCCAGCAGCCATGGCCGGACAGAGCAGTACTTC. It codes for CASSHGRTEQYF.